This T cell receptor (beta chain) was sequenced in a study of T-cell reconstitution after alpha-beta-depleted transplantation in children. Study observations and caveats: Expanded graft clones numbering several hundred reportedly gave rise to alpha-beta T cells about two months after transplant. T cells produced anew were the main source of T-cell counts and diversity one year after transplant. Some patients owed their high day-60 TCRbeta diversity to surviving recipient T cells and thymic progenitors.

The CDR3 totals 15 residues. Germline values: CDR1 DFQATT, CDR2 SNEGSKA (reference sequence). V lost 6 bases to trimming and J lost 3 bases; unmatched junction nucleotides: 11. The table lists this clonotype with a few counts. Antigen specificity is unknown. Unique molecular identifiers were incorporated into the prepared TCRbeta library. MiXCR, applied by TCRdb to the PCR reads, yields one record per CDR3 protein. Among hundreds of thousands of distinct CDR3 sequences listed, approximately 14% were seen once. The source is a girl aged 2 to 10 with congenital amegakaryocytic thrombocytopenia, due to receive a stem cell transplant. The rearrangement uses TRBV20-1 and TRBJ1-2; 9 bases match TRBD1. Source: PBMCs, taken before TCRalphabeta/CD19-depleted stem cell transplant. The CDR3 loop reads CSARPWTGEDYGYTF. In DNA form, the CDR3 reads TGCAGTGCCCGACCGTGGACAGGGGAGGACTATGGCTACACCTTC.